The entry below gives a single TCR beta chain sequence along with its context. This entry comes from a study of blood T cell repertoires in COVID-19. On the study more broadly: COVID-19 samples, acute and convalescent, were from the United States, Italy and Spain. Nucleic acid was either cDNA or gDNA, and it came from T cells, B-cell-depleted T cells, or PBMCs.

Trimming removed 4 bases from V and 7 bases from J; junction bases left unmatched: 1. Germline CDR1 is LGHDT and CDR2 is YNNKEL (reference sequence). This CDR3 has 12 residues. Original analysis: Using reference gene primer amplification, nucleated cell counts were estimated. The protocol was immunoSEQ multiplex PCR, while the TCRdb copy is restricted to in-frame clones and leaves out a portion. That table is the source of V, J and clone size, and D and trimming were worked out from the DNA. The table shows about 100,000 clones, with approximately 90% occurring only once. V is TRBV3-1 (or the pseudogene TRBV3-2) and J is TRBJ1-1; 9 bases fit TRBD1. The sequence was collected from a man aged 60 to 69 with acute or convalescent COVID-19. Sequenced sample: peripheral blood. For the CDR3, the DNA is TGTGCCAGCAGCCCGACAGGGGGTGAAGCTTTCTTT. Translation: CASSPTGGEAFF.